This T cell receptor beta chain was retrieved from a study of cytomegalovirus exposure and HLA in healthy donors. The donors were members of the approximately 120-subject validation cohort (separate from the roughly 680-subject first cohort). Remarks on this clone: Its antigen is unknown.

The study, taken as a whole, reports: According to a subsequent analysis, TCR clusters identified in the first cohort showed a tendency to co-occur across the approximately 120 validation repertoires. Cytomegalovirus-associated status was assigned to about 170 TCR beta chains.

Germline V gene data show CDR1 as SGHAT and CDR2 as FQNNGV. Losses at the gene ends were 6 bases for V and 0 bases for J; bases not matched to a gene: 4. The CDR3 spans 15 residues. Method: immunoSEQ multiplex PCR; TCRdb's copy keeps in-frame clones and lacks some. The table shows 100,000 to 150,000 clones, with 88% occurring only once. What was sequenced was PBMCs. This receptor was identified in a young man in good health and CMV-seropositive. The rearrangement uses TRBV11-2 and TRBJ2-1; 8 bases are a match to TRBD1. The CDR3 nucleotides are TGTGCCAGCAGTTCTGGGACAGGCTCCTACAATGAGCAGTTCTTC. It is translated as CASSSGTGSYNEQFF.